This T cell receptor (beta chain) comes out of a study of T cells in Graves' hyperthyroidism and ophthalmopathy (dated by TCRdb to about 2019). Looking at the study overall: Peripheral blood was collected at initial diagnosis, before any treatment. Following sampling, methimazole starting at 30 mg daily was given to hyperthyroidism patients, and high-dose intravenous methylprednisolone was given to ophthalmopathy patients. An independent validation cohort of around 19 hyperthyroidism patients and some 15 patients who later progressed to ophthalmopathy tested prospective prediction of ophthalmopathy. The paper reports TCR Vbeta CDR3 sequencing of approximately 130 peripheral blood samples: approximately 41 ophthalmopathy, some 80 hyperthyroidism and about 17 progressor patients. The roughly 94 discovery patients were randomly split 7:3 into training and test sets. In addition, the study compared T-cell repertoires in thyroid tissue and in blood from several Graves' hyperthyroidism patients. TCR V-J signatures able to tell the groups apart were searched for in a discovery cohort of some 100 patients, of whom roughly 42 had Graves' ophthalmopathy and 57 had stable Graves' hyperthyroidism.

The TCR beta CDR3 regions were amplified from the RNA transcripts. The first round of RT-PCR for the TCR CDR3 was performed with the HTBI primer set and the Qiagen OneStep RT-PCR kit. The libraries were constructed in a second round of multiplex PCR and then size-selected and purified. Sequencing of the libraries was done on an Illumina HiSeq2000 using paired-end 100 bp reads. Regarding the original processing steps: SOAPnuke was used to process the raw data, with reads discarded if the reads contained adapters or uncalled bases, had a mean Phred below 15, or lacked an exact constant-primer or identifier match. COPE v1.2.5 was used to merge high-quality paired reads, and clonotypes were defined as unique nucleotide sequences. MiTCR v1.1 was used to align the clonotypes against IMGT TRBV, TRBD and TRBJ reference segments. Only V-J combinations with frequency above 0.0001, covering about 99% of repertoires, were analysed. The TCS score was defined as the ratio of F50 (clonal expansion) to E x V (chaos), calculated using BLOSUM62-based TCRdist between CDR3 peptides within each V-J. Welch's t-statistics and random forest reduced 450 to 600 V-J features to roughly 13, which were used in a naive Bayes classifier (R e1071). Using fastp trimming at Q25 and MiXCR clonotype assembly, TCRdb reanalyzed the public sequencing data and kept in-frame beta chains. Every distinct CDR3 protein forms one entry, paired with its most common genes and DNA. Clone size and V and J calls follow TCRdb, not the original study. This sample comprises around 440,000 distinct CDR3 sequences, roughly 14% of them detected only once. The biggest ten clones account for 11% to 15% of the sample.

This clonotype was picked up a small number of times. The antigen it recognizes is unknown. No quality values exist for individual bases; no much larger clone is one base distant. CDR1 is given as LNHNV and CDR2 as YYDKDF, both from the germline V gene (reference sequence). Unmatched junction bases come to 6, with V trimmed by 1 base and J by 10 bases. The CDR3 starts with the cysteine, ends with the phenylalanine, and has 14 residues. Of the read, only the CDR3 DNA is kept; its 42 bases are in frame from base 1. Summary of the overall study and its limitations: Ophthalmopathy was separated from stable hyperthyroidism by a 13 V-J signature model, with 85% to 90% sensitivity and around 81% specificity obtained in cross-validation and 80%/75% obtained in testing. No statistical method was used to set the sample size in advance, and investigators knew the group allocation. Most expanded thyroid clonotypes (frequency above 0.001) were also found in blood, which suggests that blood repertoires may mirror thyroid immune responses. During validation, the model predicted progression to ophthalmopathy a median of around 7 months ahead of onset, with approximately 71% sensitivity and 72% to 80% specificity.

Stable Graves' hyperthyroidism was defined as no progression to ophthalmopathy during 18 months of follow-up. The hyperthyroidism patients were between 18 and 65 years old and newly diagnosed, with a disease duration of less than 2 months. Patients with uncontrolled infections, other autoimmune diseases, pregnancy or lactation were excluded. Diagnoses were established on the basis of clinical symptoms, serum thyroxine and TRAb, thyroid ultrasound, and orbital computed tomography. Ficoll-Paque density gradient centrifugation was used to isolate PBMCs from about 10 ml of fresh peripheral blood. Trizol reagent was used to extract total RNA, and RNA quality was then checked on an Agilent 2100 Bioanalyzer.

This receptor was obtained from a woman between 18 and 29 years old with Graves' hyperthyroidism. Sequences were obtained from blood. The sequence joins TRBV15 to TRBJ1-4, and 7 bases in between align with TRBD1. The bases read TGTGCCACCAGCAGAGGAGGGACAGCGGGAAAACTGTTTTTT. This yields the protein CATSRGGTAGKLFF.